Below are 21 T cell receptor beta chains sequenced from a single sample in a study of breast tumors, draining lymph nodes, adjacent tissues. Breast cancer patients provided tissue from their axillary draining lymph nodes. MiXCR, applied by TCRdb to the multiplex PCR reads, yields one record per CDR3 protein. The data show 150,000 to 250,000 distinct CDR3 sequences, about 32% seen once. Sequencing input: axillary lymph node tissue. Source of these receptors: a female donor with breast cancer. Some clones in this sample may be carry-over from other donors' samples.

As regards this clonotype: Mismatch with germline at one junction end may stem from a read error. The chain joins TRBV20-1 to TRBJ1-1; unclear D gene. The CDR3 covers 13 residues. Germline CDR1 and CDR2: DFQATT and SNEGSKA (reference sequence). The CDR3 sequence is CSAREDLNTETFF. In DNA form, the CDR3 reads TGCAGTGCTAGAGAGGACCTGAACACTGAAACTTTCTTT.

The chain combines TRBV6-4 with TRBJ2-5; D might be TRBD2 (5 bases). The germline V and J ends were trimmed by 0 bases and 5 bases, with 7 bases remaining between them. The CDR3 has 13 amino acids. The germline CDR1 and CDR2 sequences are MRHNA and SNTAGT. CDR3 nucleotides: TGTGCCAGCAGTGACTCGAGGAGGGAGACCCAGTACTTC. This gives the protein CASSDSRRETQYF.

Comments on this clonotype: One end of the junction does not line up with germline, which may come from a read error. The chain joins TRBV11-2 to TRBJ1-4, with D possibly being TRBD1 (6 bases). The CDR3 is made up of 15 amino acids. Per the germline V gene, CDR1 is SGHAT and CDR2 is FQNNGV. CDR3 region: CASSLTRGGAEKLSF. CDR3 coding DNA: TGTGCCAGCAGCCTTACAAGGGGGGGCGCTGAAAAGCTGTCTTTT.

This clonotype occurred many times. CDR3 amino acids: CASSLDRPEGTQYF. CDR3 nucleotide sequence: TGTGCCAGCAGCTTAGACAGGCCGGAGGGTACGCAGTATTTT. This chain links TRBV11-2 with TRBJ2-3; D is perhaps TRBD2 (6 bases). Trimming stripped 0 bases from V and 8 bases from J, with 12 bases between. CDR3 length: 14 amino acids. The germline gives CDR1 SGHAT, CDR2 FQNNGV.

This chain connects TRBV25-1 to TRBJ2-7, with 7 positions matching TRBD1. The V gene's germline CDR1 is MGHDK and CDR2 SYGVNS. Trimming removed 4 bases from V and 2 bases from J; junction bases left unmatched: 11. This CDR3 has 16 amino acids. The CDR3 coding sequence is TGTGCCAGCAGTGCCCGGGAAGGGGGCTGGACCTACGAGCAGTACTTC. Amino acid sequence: CASSAREGGWTYEQYF.

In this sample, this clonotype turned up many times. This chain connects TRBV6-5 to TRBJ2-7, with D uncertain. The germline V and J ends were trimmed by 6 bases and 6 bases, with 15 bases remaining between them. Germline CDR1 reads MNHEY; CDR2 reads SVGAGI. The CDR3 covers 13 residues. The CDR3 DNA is TGTGCCAGCAGGCCCGGGCCCCTGGGCGAGCAGTACTTC. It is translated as CASRPGPLGEQYF.

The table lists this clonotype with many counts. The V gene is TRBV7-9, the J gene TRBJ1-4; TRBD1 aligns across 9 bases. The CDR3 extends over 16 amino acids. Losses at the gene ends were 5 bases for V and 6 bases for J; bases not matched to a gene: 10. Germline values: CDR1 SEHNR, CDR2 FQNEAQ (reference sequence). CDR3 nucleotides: TGTGCCAGCAGCCCCGGCGGGACAGGGCTTCATGAAAAACTGTTTTTT. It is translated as CASSPGGTGLHEKLFF.

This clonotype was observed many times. Here the CDR3 DNA reads TGTGCCAGCAGCTCGCGACAGGGGGCGGGCGGGGAGCTGTTTTTT. Translating gives CASSSRQGAGGELFF. The J gene is TRBJ2-2, the V gene TRBV7-3, with TRBD1 matching over 10 bases. This CDR3 has 15 residues. V was clipped by 4 bases and J by 7 bases; unmatched bases: 6. Germline lookup yields CDR1 SGHTA and CDR2 FQGTGA.

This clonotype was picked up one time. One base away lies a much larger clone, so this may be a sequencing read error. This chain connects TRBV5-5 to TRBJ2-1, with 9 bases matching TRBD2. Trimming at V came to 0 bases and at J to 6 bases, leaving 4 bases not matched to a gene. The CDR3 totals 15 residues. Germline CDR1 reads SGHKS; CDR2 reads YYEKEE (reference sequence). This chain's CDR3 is CASSLGLAVCNEQFF. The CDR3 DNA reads TGTGCCAGCAGCTTGGGACTAGCGGTATGCAATGAGCAGTTCTTC.

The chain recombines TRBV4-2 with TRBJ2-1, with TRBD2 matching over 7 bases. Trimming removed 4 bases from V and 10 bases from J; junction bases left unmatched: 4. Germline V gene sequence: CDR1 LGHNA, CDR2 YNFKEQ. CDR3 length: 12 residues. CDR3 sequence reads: CASSPGTKEQFF. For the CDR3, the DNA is TGTGCCAGCAGCCCCGGGACTAAAGAGCAGTTCTTC.

CDR3 in amino acids: CAWTGASEAFF. DNA for the CDR3: TGTGCCTGGACCGGGGCGTCCGAAGCTTTCTTT. The chain recombines TRBV30 with TRBJ1-1, with a weak D call TRBD1 (5 bases). The length of the CDR3 is 11 residues. V shed 4 bases and J shed 8 bases, with 11 bases lying between them. From germline, CDR1 is GTSNPN and CDR2 SVGIG (reference sequence). The full variable domain, with the rest looked up from reference TRBV30 and TRBJ1-1, is SQTIHQWPATLVQPVGSPLSLECTVEGTSNPNLYWYRQAAGRGLQLLFYSVGIGQISSEVPQNLSASRPQDRQFILSSKKLLLSDSGFYLCAWTGASEAFFGQGTRLTVV.

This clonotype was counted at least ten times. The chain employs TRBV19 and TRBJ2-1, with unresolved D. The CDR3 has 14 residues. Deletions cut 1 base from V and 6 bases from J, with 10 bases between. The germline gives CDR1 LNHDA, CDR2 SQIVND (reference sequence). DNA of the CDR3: TGTGCCAGTAGTATAGGGGCCCCACCCAATGAGCAGTTCTTC. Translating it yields CASSIGAPPNEQFF.

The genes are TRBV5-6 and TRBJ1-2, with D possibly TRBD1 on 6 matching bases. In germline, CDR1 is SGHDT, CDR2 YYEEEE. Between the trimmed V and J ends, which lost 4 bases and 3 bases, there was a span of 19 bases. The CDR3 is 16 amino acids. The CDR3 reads CASSRGGGAKYYGYTF. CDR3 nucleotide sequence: TGTGCCAGCAGCCGGGGAGGGGGGGCCAAATACTATGGCTACACCTTC.

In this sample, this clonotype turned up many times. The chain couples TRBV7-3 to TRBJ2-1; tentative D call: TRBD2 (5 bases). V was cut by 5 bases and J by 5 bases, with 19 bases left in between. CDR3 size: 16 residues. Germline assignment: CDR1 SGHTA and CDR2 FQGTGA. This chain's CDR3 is CASSPKPLLGNNEQFF. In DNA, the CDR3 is TGTGCCAGCAGCCCCAAACCCCTACTAGGTAACAATGAGCAGTTCTTC.

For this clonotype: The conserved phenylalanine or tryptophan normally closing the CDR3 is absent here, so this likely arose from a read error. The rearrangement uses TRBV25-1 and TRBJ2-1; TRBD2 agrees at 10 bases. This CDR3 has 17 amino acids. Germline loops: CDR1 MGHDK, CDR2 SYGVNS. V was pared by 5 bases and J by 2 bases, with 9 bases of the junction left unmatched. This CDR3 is CASSSLSSGSTYNEQFL. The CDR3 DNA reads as TGTGCCAGCAGTTCCTTATCTAGCGGGAGTACCTACAATGAGCAGTTCCTC.

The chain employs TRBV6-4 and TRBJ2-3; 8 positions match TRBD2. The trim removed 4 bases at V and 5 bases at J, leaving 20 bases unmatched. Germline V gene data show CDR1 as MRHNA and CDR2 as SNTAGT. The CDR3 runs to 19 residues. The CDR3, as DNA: TGTGCCAGCAGTGCCACCGGGGGAGGGGCCGGGAGGGCTGGAGATACGCAGTATTTT. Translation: CASSATGGGAGRAGDTQYF.

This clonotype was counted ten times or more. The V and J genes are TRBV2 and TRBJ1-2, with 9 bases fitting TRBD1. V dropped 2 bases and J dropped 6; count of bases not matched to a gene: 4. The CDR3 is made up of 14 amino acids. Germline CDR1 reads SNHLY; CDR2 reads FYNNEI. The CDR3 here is CASSETGGSHGYTF. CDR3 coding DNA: TGTGCCAGCAGTGAAACAGGGGGCTCTCATGGCTACACCTTC.

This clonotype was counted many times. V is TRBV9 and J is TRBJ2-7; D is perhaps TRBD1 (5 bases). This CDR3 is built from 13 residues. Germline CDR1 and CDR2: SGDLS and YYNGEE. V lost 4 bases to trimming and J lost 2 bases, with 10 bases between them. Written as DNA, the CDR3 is TGTGCCAGCAGCCCCCAAGGGGCCTACGAGCAGTACTTC. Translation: CASSPQGAYEQYF.

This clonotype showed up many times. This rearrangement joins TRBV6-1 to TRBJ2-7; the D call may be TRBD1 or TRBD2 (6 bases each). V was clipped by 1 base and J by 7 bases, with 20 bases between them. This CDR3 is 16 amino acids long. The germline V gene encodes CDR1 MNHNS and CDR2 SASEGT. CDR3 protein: CASSEGPVAGAGEQYF. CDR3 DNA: TGTGCCAGCAGTGAAGGTCCGGTGGCAGGGGCGGGGGAGCAGTACTTC.

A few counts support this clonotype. CDR3 loop: CASRPGRQMFSGNTIYF. CDR3 coding DNA: TGTGCCAGCAGGCCGGGCCGTCAAATGTTCTCTGGAAACACCATATATTTT. This chain connects TRBV6-4 to TRBJ1-3, with D hard to call. CDR1 and CDR2 from the germline V gene are MRHNA and SNTAGT. V lost 6 bases, J lost 0 bases, and 18 bases lay in between. The length of the CDR3 is 17 residues.

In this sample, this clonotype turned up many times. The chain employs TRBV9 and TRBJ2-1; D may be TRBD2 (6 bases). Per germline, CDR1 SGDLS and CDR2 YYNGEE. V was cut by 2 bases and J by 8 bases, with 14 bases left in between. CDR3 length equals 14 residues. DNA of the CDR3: TGTGCCAGCAGCGTGGGGGACTCCCCGGATGAGCAGTTCTTC. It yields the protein CASSVGDSPDEQFF.